Sequencing of this T cell receptor (beta chain) was carried out in a study of shared clonotypes between healthy human individuals. General study results and limits: Investigators expected sequencing depth to affect clonotype sharing among donors.

Researchers sequenced unsorted PBMC DNA using ten immunoSEQ deep assay plates. In the authors' workflow: ImmunoSEQ junction-only sequences lacked quality scores, so their filtering differed. Clones were sequenced by immunoSEQ multiplex PCR, and TCRdb holds only the in-frame ones, with some missing. D and trimming come from the DNA, and the V and J calls and clone size come from that table. The table includes around 500,000 clones, around 80% detected once. With regard to this clone: Antigen: not known.

The CDR3 loop spans 15 amino acids. Trimming took 5 bases from V and 0 from J; bases not matched to a gene: 4. Germline V lookup: CDR1 SEHNR, CDR2 FQNEAQ (reference sequence). The genes are TRBV7-9 and TRBJ1-5; 7 nucleotides match TRBD1. This receptor was taken from a woman in her thirties or forties in good health. Some clones in this sample may be carry-over from other donors' samples. Input material: PBMCs. The CDR3 is CASSPTGDSNQPQHF. In nucleotides, the CDR3 is TGTGCCAGCAGCCCCACAGGGGATAGCAATCAGCCCCAGCATTTT.